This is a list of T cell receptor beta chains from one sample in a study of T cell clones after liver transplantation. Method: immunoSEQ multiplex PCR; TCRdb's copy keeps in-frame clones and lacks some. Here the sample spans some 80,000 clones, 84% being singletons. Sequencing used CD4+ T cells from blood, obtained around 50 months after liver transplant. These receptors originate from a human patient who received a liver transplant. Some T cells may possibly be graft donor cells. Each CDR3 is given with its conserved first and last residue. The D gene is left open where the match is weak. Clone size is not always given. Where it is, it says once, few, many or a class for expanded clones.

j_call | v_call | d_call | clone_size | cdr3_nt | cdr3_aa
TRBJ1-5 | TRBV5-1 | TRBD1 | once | TGCGCCAGCAGCTACGGACAGGGGGACCAGCCCCAGCATTTT | CASSYGQGDQPQHF
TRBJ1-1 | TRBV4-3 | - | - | TGCGCCAGCAGCCAAGGGTACATAAACACTGAAGCTTTCTTT | CASSQGYINTEAFF
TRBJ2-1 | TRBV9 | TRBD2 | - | TGTGCCAGCAGCGATAGCGGGAGGTCCTACAATGAGCAGTTCTTC | CASSDSGRSYNEQFF
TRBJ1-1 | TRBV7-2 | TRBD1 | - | TGTGCCAGCAGCCGTGGACAGGGGGAATTCGGTGAAGCTTTCTTT | CASSRGQGEFGEAFF
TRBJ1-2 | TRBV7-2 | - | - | TGTGCCAGCAGCTTAGTTGTCAGATATGGCTACACCTTC | CASSLVVRYGYTF
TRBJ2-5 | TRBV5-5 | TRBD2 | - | TGTGCCAGCAGCTTGGCGGGAGGCTGGGAGACCCAGTACTTC | CASSLAGGWETQYF
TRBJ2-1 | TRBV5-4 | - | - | TGTGCCAGCAGCGGGCGACCAGTTAGCTCCTACAATGAGCAGTTCTTC | CASSGRPVSSYNEQFF
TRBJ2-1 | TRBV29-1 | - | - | TGCAGCGTCCAAGCTGGGGTTACTGGGGGCAATGAGCAGTTCTTC | CSVQAGVTGGNEQFF
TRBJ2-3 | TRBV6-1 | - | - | TGTGCCAGCAGTCGCGGGGGCAGCACAGATACGCAGTATTTT | CASSRGGSTDTQYF
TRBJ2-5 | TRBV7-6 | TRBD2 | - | TGTGCCAGCAGCGTCGGGACTAGCGGGGGCCAAGAGACCCAGTACTTC | CASSVGTSGGQETQYF
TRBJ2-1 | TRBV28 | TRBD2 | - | TGTGTATCTAGCGGGGGCTACAATGAGCAGTTCTTC | CVSSGGYNEQFF
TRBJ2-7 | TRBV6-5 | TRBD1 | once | TGTGCCAGCAGTCCTCCGGACAGGACTGGGAACGAGCAGTACTTC | CASSPPDRTGNEQYF
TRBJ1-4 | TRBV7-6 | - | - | TGTGCCAGCAGCTTACCCGGGGTCCCAACTAATGAAAAACTGTTTTTT | CASSLPGVPTNEKLFF
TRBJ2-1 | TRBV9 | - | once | TGTGCCAGCAGCGTAGCTGGGAATAGCTACAATGAGCAGTTCTTC | CASSVAGNSYNEQFF
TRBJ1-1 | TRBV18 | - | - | TGTGCCAGCTCACCTCCTTATGGGAGGGTCACTGAAGCTTTCTTT | CASSPPYGRVTEAFF
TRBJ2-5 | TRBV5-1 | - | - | TGCGCCAGCAGCTTGGGGCGGCCGGGGGAGACCCAGTACTTC | CASSLGRPGETQYF
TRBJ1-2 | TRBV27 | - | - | TGTGCCAGCAGTCCGGACAGAGCTAACTATGGCTACACCTTC | CASSPDRANYGYTF
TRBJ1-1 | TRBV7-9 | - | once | TGTGCCAGCAGCGGACAGCTGAACACTGAAGCTTTCTTT | CASSGQLNTEAFF
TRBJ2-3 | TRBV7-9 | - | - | TGTGCCAGCAGCCGTATCGGAGCGTCGATTAGCACAGATACGCAGTATTTT | CASSRIGASISTDTQYF
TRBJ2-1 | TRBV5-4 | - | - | TGTGCCAGCAGCAAGAAGACACGACAGTCGTTGGGGAATGAGCAGTTCTTC | CASSKKTRQSLGNEQFF
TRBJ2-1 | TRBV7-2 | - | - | TGTGCCAGCAGCTTAGTACTAGGTGGGGCACCGAATGAGCAGTTCTTC | CASSLVLGGAPNEQFF
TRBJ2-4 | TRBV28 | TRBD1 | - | TGTGCCAGCAGTTATTACAGGGGGCTAGCCAAAAACATTCAGTACTTC | CASSYYRGLAKNIQYF
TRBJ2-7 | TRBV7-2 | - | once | TGTGCCAGCAGCCCCCGACGGGATCCTCGGTTAGTCTACGAGCAGTACTTC | CASSPRRDPRLVYEQYF
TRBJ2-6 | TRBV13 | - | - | TGTGCCAGCAGCCCCCACCAGGGAGGGGGCGCTGGGGCCAACGTCCTGACTTTC | CASSPHQGGGAGANVLTF
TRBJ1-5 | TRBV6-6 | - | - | TGTGCCAGCAGTTCTCAGGGAACCAATCAGCCCCAGCATTTT | CASSSQGTNQPQHF
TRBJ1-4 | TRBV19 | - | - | TGTGCCAGTAGTATAGACGGGGATAATGAAAAACTGTTTTTT | CASSIDGDNEKLFF
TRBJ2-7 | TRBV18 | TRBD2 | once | TGTGCCAGCTCACCAACCGGGACTAGGAGCTCCTACGAGCAGTACTTC | CASSPTGTRSSYEQYF
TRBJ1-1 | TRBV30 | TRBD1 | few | TGTGCCTGGAGTGCCAACAGGGGGCGCACTGAAGCTTTCTTT | CAWSANRGRTEAFF
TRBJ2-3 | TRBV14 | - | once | TGTGCCAGCAGCCAAGGGACTTTCCGAATGGGCCACACAGATACGCAGTATTTT | CASSQGTFRMGHTDTQYF
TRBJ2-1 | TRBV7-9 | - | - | TGTGCCAGCAGCACACGGCGGGCCGACAATGAGCAGTTCTTC | CASSTRRADNEQFF
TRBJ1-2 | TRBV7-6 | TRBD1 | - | TGTGCCAGCAGCTTTGGACAGGGAGGGAACTATGGCTACACCTTC | CASSFGQGGNYGYTF
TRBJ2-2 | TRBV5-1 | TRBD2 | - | TGCGCCAGCAGCTTGGACGTGGCTAGCGGCGGGGAGCTGTTTTTT | CASSLDVASGGELFF
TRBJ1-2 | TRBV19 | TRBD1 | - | TGTGCCAGTAGAGAGGGGACAGACTATGGCTACACCTTC | CASREGTDYGYTF
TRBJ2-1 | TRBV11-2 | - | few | TGTGCCAGCAGCCGAGAACAGAATGAGCAGTTCTTC | CASSREQNEQFF
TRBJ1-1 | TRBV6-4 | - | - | TGTGCCACCTCAGCAGAGGGGAACACTGAAGCTTTCTTT | CATSAEGNTEAFF
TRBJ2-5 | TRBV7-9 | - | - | TGTGCCAGCAGCTCCCGAGACCAACGGGGTAGAGGGCAAGAGACCCAGTACTTC | CASSSRDQRGRGQETQYF
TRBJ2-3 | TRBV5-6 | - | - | TGTGCCAGCAGCCCCCTAGCTCCGAGCGGAACAAACACAGATACGCAGTATTTT | CASSPLAPSGTNTDTQYF
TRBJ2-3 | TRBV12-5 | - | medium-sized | TGTGCTAGTGGTTTAGGACTGGCAGAGGCAGATACGCAGTATTTT | CASGLGLAEADTQYF
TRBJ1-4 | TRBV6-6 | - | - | TGTGCCAGCAGTGACCTATGGGGGGATGAAAAACTGTTTTTT | CASSDLWGDEKLFF
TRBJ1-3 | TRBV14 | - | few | TGTGCCAGCAGCCAAGTCCGGAGCTCTGGAAACACCATATATTTT | CASSQVRSSGNTIYF
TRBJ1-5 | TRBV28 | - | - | TGTGCCAGCAGTTTACCCCCAAATAGCAATCAGCCCCAGCATTTT | CASSLPPNSNQPQHF
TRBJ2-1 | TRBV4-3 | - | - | TGCGCCAGCAGTCAAAACACAGGGCGAGAGCAGTTCTTC | CASSQNTGREQFF
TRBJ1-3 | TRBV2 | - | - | TGTGCCAGCAGTTCACCGTGGAGCTCTGGAAACACCATATATTTT | CASSSPWSSGNTIYF
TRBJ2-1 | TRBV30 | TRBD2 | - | TGTGCCTGGAGTGTACAGAGCGGGGGATACAATGAGCAGTTCTTC | CAWSVQSGGYNEQFF
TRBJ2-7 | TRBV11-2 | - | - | TGTGCCAGCAGCCCTTCGGGTTTCGACGAGCAGTACTTC | CASSPSGFDEQYF
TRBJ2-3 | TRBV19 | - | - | TGTGCCAGTAGTGTAGCAGGGGTTGATACGCAGTATTTT | CASSVAGVDTQYF
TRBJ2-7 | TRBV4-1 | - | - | TGCGCCAGCAGGCCTTTAACGGCCAGCTACGAGCAGTACTTC | CASRPLTASYEQYF
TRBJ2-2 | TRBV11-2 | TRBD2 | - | TGTGCCAGCTCCTCCTGGGGGGAGGGGTACACCGGGGAGCTGTTTTTT | CASSSWGEGYTGELFF
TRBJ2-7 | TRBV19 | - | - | TGTGCCAGTAGTGCCCTTCCCGGGACTTCTACCTACGAGCAGTACTTC | CASSALPGTSTYEQYF
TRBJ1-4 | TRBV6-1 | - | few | TGTGCCAGCAGGCGGGGCCAGATGGGTGAAAAACTGTTTTTT | CASRRGQMGEKLFF
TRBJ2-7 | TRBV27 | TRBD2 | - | TGTGCCAGCAGCCAGCCAGCGGGGAGGAGCTCCTACGAGCAGTACTTC | CASSQPAGRSSYEQYF